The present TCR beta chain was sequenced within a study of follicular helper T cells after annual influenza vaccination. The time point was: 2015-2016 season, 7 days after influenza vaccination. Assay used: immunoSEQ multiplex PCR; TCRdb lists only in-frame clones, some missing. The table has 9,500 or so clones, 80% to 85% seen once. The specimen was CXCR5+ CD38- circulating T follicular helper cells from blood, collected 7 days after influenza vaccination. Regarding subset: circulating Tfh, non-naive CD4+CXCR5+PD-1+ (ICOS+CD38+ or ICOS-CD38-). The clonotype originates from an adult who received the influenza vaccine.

The CDR3 sequence: CASSPGRPSSYNEQFF. The CDR3 DNA is TGTGCCAGCAGCCCCGGGCGCCCGAGCTCCTACAATGAGCAGTTCTTC. The rearrangement uses TRBV5-4 and TRBJ2-1; D gene ambiguous. CDR1 SGHNT and CDR2 YYREEE come from the germline V gene (reference sequence). The V end lost 4 bases, the J end lost 0 bases, and 14 bases lay between the germline ends. The CDR3 runs 16 residues. The full variable domain, completed using reference TRBV5-4 and TRBJ2-1, is ETGVTQSPTHLIKTRGQQVTLRCSSQSGHNTVSWYQQALGQGPQFIFQYYREEENGRGNFPPRFSGLQFPNYSSELNVNALELDDSALYLCASSPGRPSSYNEQFFGPGTRLTVL.